One and the same sample provided the 6 T cell receptor beta chains below, sequenced in a study of T cell changes during pregnancy in multiple sclerosis. The method was immunoSEQ multiplex PCR; TCRdb's version includes in-frame clones alone and lacks a portion of them. The sample holds roughly 30,000 clones, approximately 90% seen once. The source was CD4+ T cells from peripheral blood mononuclear cells, collected in the first trimester of pregnancy. Every receptor here comes from a female donor in good health, enrolled as a control in a pregnancy study.

The CDR3 DNA reads as TGTGCCAGCAGCGCCGACGGAGACCGCACAGATACGCAGTATTTT. Protein: CASSADGDRTDTQYF. V and J are TRBV9 and TRBJ2-3, with D uncertain. Trimming cost V 3 bases and J 1 base, with 12 bases left between them. Germline lookup yields CDR1 SGDLS and CDR2 YYNGEE. The CDR3 covers 15 residues.

The CDR3 protein is CASSFLQGVTFF. The CDR3 nucleotides read TGTGCCAGCAGTTTCCTACAGGGTGTTACGTTCTTC. This chain joins TRBV27 and TRBJ2-1, with D possibly matching TRBD1 (6 bases). The CDR3 loop spans 12 amino acids. V was trimmed by 3 bases and J by 15 bases, leaving 15 bases between them. CDR1 is MNHEY and CDR2 is SMNVEV in the germline V gene (reference sequence).

This chain joins TRBV2 and TRBJ1-6; 8 bases match TRBD1. After removal of 6 bases from V and 6 bases from J, the junction contained 10 bases not matched to a gene. The germline CDR1 and CDR2 sequences are SNHLY and FYNNEI. CDR3 length: 16 residues. CDR3 nucleotide sequence: TGTGCCAGCAGGTCAGGGGGCTCAGTAGTTAATTCACCCCTCCACTTT. This translates into CASRSGGSVVNSPLHF.

The count of this clone is one. The genes are TRBV27 and TRBJ1-4, with unresolved D. CDR1 MNHEY and CDR2 SMNVEV come from the germline V gene (reference sequence). This CDR3 has 16 residues. Trimming removed 3 bases at V and 0 bases at J, with 11 bases between. CDR3 sequence: CASSFHGEATNEKLFF. DNA of the CDR3: TGTGCCAGCAGTTTTCACGGGGAGGCAACTAATGAAAAACTGTTTTTT.

This clone was seen a handful of times. The gene calls are TRBV7-9 and TRBJ1-2; D might be TRBD1 (6 bases). CDR1 and CDR2 (germline): SEHNR, FQNEAQ (reference sequence). This CDR3 region has 11 residues. V was shortened by 5 bases and J by 13 bases, with 14 bases between the two germline ends. Here the CDR3 reads CASSRKGHPTF. The CDR3 DNA reads as TGTGCCAGCAGCAGAAAGGGACATCCCACCTTC.

The rearrangement uses TRBV5-4 and TRBJ1-2; TRBD1 matches 11 bases. V was pared by 4 bases and J by 8 bases, with 10 bases of the junction left unmatched. Germline CDR1 reads SGHNT; CDR2 reads YYREEE (reference sequence). The CDR3 extends over 15 amino acids. Here the CDR3 DNA reads TGTGCCAGCAGCCTCGGACAGGGGGCGTACAGAGGCTACACCTTC. Its translation is CASSLGQGAYRGYTF.